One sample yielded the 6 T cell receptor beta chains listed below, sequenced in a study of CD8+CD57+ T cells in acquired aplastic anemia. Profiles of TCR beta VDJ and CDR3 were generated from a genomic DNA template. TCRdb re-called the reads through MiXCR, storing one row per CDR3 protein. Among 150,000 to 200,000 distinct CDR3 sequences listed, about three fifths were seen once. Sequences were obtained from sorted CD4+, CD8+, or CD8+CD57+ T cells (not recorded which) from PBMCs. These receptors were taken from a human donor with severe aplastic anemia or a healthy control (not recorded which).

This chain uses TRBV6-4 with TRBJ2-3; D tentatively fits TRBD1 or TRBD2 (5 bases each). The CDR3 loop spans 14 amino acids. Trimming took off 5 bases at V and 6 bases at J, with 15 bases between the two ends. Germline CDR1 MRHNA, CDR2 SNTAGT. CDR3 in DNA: TGTGCCAGCAGTATGACCCGAGGGGCCGATACGCAGTATTTT. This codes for CASSMTRGADTQYF.

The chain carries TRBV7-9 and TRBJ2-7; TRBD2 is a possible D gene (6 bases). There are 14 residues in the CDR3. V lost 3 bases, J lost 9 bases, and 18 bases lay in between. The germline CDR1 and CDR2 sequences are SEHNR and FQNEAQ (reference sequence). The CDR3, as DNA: TGTGCCAGCAGCTTGGGGGAGCGGGCCTTTGGGCAGTACTTC. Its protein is CASSLGERAFGQYF. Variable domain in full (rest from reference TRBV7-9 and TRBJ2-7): DTGVSQNPRHKITKRGQNVTFRCDPISEHNRLYWYRQTLGQGPEFLTYFQNEAQLEKSRLLSDRFSAERPKGSFSTLEIQRTEQGDSAMYLCASSLGERAFGQYFGPGTRLTVT.

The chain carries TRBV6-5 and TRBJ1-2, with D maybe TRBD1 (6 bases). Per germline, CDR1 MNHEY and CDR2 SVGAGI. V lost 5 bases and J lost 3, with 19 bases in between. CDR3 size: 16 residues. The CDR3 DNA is TGTGCCAGCAGTCGTTGGACAGCTGCTACTGACTATGGCTACACCTTC. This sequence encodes CASSRWTAATDYGYTF.

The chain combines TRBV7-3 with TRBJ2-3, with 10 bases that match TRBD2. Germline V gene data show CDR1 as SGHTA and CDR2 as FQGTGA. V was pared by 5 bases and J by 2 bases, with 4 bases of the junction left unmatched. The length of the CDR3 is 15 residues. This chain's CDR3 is CASSLAGVATDTQYF. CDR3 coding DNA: TGTGCCAGCAGCCTAGCGGGAGTTGCCACAGATACGCAGTATTTT.

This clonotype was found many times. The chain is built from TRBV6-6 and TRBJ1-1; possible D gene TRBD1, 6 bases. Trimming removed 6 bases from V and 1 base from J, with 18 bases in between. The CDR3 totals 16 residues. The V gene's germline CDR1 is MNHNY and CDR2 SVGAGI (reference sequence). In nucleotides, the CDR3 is TGTGCCAGCAGCCCAACCTTGACAGGAGAGAACACTGAAGCTTTCTTT. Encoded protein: CASSPTLTGENTEAFF.

The CDR3 region is CSVEWHEGYEQYF. The CDR3 DNA reads TGCAGCGTTGAATGGCATGAGGGTTACGAGCAGTACTTC. The chain is built from TRBV29-1 and TRBJ2-7, with a possible D match to TRBD2 (5 bases). In germline, CDR1 is SQVTM, CDR2 ANQGSEA. CDR3 size: 13 residues. V lost 2 bases to trimming and J lost 4 bases, with 12 bases between them.